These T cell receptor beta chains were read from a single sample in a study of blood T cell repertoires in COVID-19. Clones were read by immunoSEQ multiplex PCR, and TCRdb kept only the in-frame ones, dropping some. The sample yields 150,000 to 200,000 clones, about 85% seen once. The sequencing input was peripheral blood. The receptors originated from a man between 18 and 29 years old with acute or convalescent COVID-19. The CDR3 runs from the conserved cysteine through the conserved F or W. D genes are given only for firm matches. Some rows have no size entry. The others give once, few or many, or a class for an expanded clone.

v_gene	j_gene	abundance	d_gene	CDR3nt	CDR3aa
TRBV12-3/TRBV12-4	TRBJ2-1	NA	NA	TGTGCCAGCAGCTGGGTGGGGGGTGAGCAGTTCTTC	CASSWVGGEQFF
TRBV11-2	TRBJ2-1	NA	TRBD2	TGTGCCAGCAGCTTAGCGGCAGCGGGGCGCGAGCAGTTCTTC	CASSLAAAGREQFF
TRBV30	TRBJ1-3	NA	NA	TGTGCCTGGAGCGGGAGCTCTGGAAACACCATATATTTT	CAWSGSSGNTIYF
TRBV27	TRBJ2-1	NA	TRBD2	TGTGCCAGCAGCACTACTAGCGGGAACTACAATGAGCAGTTCTTC	CASSTTSGNYNEQFF
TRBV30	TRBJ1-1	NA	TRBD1	TGTGCCTGGAGGGGTCCGTACGGACAGGACCTCATGAACACTGAAGCTTTCTTT	CAWRGPYGQDLMNTEAFF
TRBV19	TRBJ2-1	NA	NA	TGTGCCAGTAGTACGGACAGCTACAATGAGCAGTTCTTC	CASSTDSYNEQFF
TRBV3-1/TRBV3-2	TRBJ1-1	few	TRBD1	TGTGCCAGCAGCAGGACAGGGAACACTGAAGCTTTCTTT	CASSRTGNTEAFF
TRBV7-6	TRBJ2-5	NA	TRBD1	TGTGCCAGCAGCTTCGGACAGGGGGCGGGAGAGACCCAGTACTTC	CASSFGQGAGETQYF
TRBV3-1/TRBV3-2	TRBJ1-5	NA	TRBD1	TGTGCCAGCAGCCCCGGGACAGGGAACAATCAGCCCCAGCATTTT	CASSPGTGNNQPQHF
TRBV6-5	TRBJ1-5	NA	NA	TGTGCCAGCAGACCCGAGAGAGGGAATCAGCCCCAGCATTTT	CASRPERGNQPQHF
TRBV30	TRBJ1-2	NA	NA	TGTGCCTGGAGTGTAGGGGTGGGCAGGTTTCACTATGGCTACACCTTC	CAWSVGVGRFHYGYTF
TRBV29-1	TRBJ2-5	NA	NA	TGCAGCGTGCATCAGGGTAAAGGGGAGACCCAGTACTTC	CSVHQGKGETQYF
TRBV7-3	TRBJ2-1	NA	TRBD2	TGTGCCAGCGCTAGCGGGGGGGCCAGAAACAATGAGCAGTTCTTC	CASASGGARNNEQFF
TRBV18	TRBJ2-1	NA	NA	TGTGCCAGCCAAGGACTGAGGATGCTCTCCTACAATGAGCAGTTCTTC	CASQGLRMLSYNEQFF
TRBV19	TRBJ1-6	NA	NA	TGTGCCAGTAGTATAGGTCTAAGCTCACCCCTCCACTTT	CASSIGLSSPLHF
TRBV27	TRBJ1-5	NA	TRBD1	TGTGCCAGCAGTTTATCGGGGGACAGGGGCAATCAGCCCCAGCATTTT	CASSLSGDRGNQPQHF
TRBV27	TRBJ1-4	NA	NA	TGTGCCAGCAGTCCGGGGCCTGGGGGGTGGGATGAAAAACTGTTTTTT	CASSPGPGGWDEKLFF
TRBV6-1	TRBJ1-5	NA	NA	TGTGCCAGCAGTGAAAGCGAGGGCCTCGCTAGCAATCAGCCCCAGCATTTT	CASSESEGLASNQPQHF
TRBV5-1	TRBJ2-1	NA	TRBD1	TGCGCCAGCAGCTTTCCGGGACAGGAGTACAATGAGCAGTTCTTC	CASSFPGQEYNEQFF
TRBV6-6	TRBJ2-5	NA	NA	TGTGCCAGCACGGACAGTGATTACCAAGAGACCCAGTACTTC	CASTDSDYQETQYF
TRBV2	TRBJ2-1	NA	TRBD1	TGTGCCAGCAGTGAAGTGGGACAGGGGGCTAATGAGCAGTTCTTC	CASSEVGQGANEQFF
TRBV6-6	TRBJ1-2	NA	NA	TGTGCCAGCAGCGTACAGGGAAACTATGGCTACACCTTC	CASSVQGNYGYTF
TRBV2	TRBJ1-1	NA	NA	TGTGCCAGCAGTGAAGTAAGGGGGAGCACTGAAGCTTTCTTT	CASSEVRGSTEAFF
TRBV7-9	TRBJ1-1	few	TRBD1	TGTGCCAGCAGCCTAAGACAGGGGATGAACACTGAAGCTTTCTTT	CASSLRQGMNTEAFF
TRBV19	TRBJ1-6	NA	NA	TGTGCCAGTAGTATAAGTGGGCAGGGATACAATTCACCCCTCCACTTT	CASSISGQGYNSPLHF
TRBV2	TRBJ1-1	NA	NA	TGTGCCACCGAGGAGGGAGGGTACACTGAAGCTTTCTTT	CATEEGGYTEAFF
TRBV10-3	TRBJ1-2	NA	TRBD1	TGTGCCATCAGTGAGGGACAGGGTTTCTATGGCTACACCTTC	CAISEGQGFYGYTF
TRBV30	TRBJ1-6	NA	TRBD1	TGTGCCTCCACACTCGGGGGACAGGGGTTTTCACCCCTCCACTTT	CASTLGGQGFSPLHF
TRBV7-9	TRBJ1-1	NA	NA	TGTGCCAGCAGCTTAAGAGGAGGATTTGAAGCTTTCTTT	CASSLRGGFEAFF
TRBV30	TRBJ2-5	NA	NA	TGTGCCTGGAGCGCTACCATGGAGACCCAGTACTTC	CAWSATMETQYF
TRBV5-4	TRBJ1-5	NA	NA	TGTGCCAGCAGCCCGGATTCGGGTAGCAATCAGCCCCAGCATTTT	CASSPDSGSNQPQHF
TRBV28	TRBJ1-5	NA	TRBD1	TGTGCCAGCAGTTCCCCCGGGACAGGGGGCAATCAGCCCCAGCATTTT	CASSSPGTGGNQPQHF
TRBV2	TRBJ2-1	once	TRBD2	TGTGCCAGCAGTGAAGCCAGGACTAGCGGGGGCGATGAGCAGTTCTTC	CASSEARTSGGDEQFF
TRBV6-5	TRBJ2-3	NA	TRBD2	TGTGCCAGCAGTTATTCCCGGGGAGGGGGCACAGATACGCAGTATTTT	CASSYSRGGGTDTQYF
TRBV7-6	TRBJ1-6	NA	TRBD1	TGTGCCAGCAGCTTACTGACGGCACAGGGGGATTCACCCCTCCACTTT	CASSLLTAQGDSPLHF
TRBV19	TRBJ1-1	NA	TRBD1	TGTGCCAGTAGTTGGACAGGGCGGGCTGAAGCTTTCTTT	CASSWTGRAEAFF
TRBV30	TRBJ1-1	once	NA	TGTGCCTGGGGTCTCCCGACGGGGTCCTGGACTGAAGCTTTCTTT	CAWGLPTGSWTEAFF
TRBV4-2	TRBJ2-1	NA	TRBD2	TGTGCCAGCAGCCGAAACCAAGCCGGGAGCGGGGGCGATGAGCAGTTCTTC	CASSRNQAGSGGDEQFF
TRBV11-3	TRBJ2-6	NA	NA	TGTGCCAGCAGCTTAAAACTCCCTGGGGCCAACGTCCTGACTTTC	CASSLKLPGANVLTF
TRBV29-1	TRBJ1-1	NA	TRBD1	TGCAGCGCAAGAGACAGGGGATGGGGGAACACTGAAGCTTTCTTT	CSARDRGWGNTEAFF
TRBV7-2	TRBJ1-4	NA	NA	TGTGCCAGCAGCTTAGTAACTGCAACTAATGAAAAACTGTTTTTT	CASSLVTATNEKLFF
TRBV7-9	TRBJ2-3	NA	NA	TGTGCCAGCAGCTTCTGGGGCCGCACAGATACGCAGTATTTT	CASSFWGRTDTQYF
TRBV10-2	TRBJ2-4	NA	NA	TGCGCCAGCAGTGAGTCGGGGCAGGGGGGAAACATTCAGTACTTC	CASSESGQGGNIQYF
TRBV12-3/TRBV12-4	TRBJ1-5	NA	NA	TGTGCCAGCAGATCCGTGGCGGGTCAGCCCCAGCATTTT	CASRSVAGQPQHF
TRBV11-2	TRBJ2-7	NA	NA	TGTGCCAGCGGCGGGACTCGGTACGAGCAGTACTTC	CASGGTRYEQYF
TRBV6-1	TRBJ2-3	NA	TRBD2	TGTGCCAGCAGTGAAGTAGCGGGGGGTCCAGATACGCAGTATTTT	CASSEVAGGPDTQYF
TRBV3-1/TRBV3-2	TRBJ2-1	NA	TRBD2	TGTGCCAGCAGCCAAGATACGTGGCTAGCGGGGAGCTCCTACAATGAGCAGTTCTTC	CASSQDTWLAGSSYNEQFF
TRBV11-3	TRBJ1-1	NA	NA	TGTGCCAGCAGCTTAGTTTGGGGCTCTGAAGCTTTCTTT	CASSLVWGSEAFF
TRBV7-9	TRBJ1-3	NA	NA	TGTGCCAGCAGCCAAGCAATGGACAGCTCTGGAAACACCATATATTTT	CASSQAMDSSGNTIYF
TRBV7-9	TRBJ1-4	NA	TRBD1	TGTGCCAGCAGCTTAGAAGAGGGGGCGAATGAAAAACTGTTTTTT	CASSLEEGANEKLFF
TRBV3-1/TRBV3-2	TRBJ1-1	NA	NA	TGTGCCAGCAGCCAAACAGGGAGTACTGAAGCTTTCTTT	CASSQTGSTEAFF
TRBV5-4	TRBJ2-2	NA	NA	TGTGCCAGCAGCTTGTTAATTCAGGGCACCGGGGAGCTGTTTTTT	CASSLLIQGTGELFF
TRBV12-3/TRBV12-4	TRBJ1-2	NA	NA	TGTGCCAGCAGTTTCGGCAGGAATTATGGCTACACCTTC	CASSFGRNYGYTF